This T cell receptor beta chain was obtained from a study of T cells in localized non-small cell lung cancer. Notes on the study in general: An association was observed between higher blood T cell density and longer overall survival.

Only one count was recorded for this clone. Its antigen is unknown. Data came from immunoSEQ multiplex PCR; TCRdb stores just in-frame clones and leaves some out. The sample comprises 58,000 or so clones, roughly nine tenths of which are singletons, and over 1.5% rests with the top ten. The V gene lost 1 base and the J gene lost 0 bases, with 7 bases spanning the gap. The germline CDR1 and CDR2 sequences are MNHNY and SVGAGI (reference sequence). The CDR3 is made up of 14 amino acids. The rearrangement links TRBV6-6 to TRBJ2-7; tentatively, D is TRBD2 (6 bases). This sequence originates from a woman aged 40-69 years with stage I lung adenocarcinoma. Sequencing used peripheral blood, obtained before any cancer treatment. The CDR3 region has the DNA TGTGCCAGCAGTTACTGGGACTCCTCCTACGAGCAGTACTTC. Protein sequence: CASSYWDSSYEQYF.